The present entry profiles one T cell receptor beta chain with its context. Its target is not known. Donors consisted of healthy bone marrow donors. V shed 5 bases and J 0 bases; nucleotides not matched to a gene: 4. The germline CDR1 and CDR2 sequences are LNHNV and YYDKDF (reference sequence). The CDR3 spans 15 residues. The sample originates from a study of cytomegalovirus exposure and HLA in healthy donors. Findings of the study overall: In all likelihood, a cluster of highly shared sequence variants was a sequencing artifact. Roughly even sequencing depth across donors was the assumption behind the presence/absence analyses.

Use of 60 Vbeta and 13 Jbeta primers characterized the PCR. Authors' processing steps: There were around 80 million unique TCR beta chains by a later count, and approximately 11 million of them were shared. Only in-frame clones appear in the TCRdb table, and some are missing; sequencing was by immunoSEQ multiplex PCR. V, J and clone size were drawn from that table, and D and trimming were deduced from the DNA. The sample includes around 130,000 clones, 75% seen only once; the top ten take under 3%. The specimen was PBMCs. The chain has TRBV15 and TRBJ2-3, with TRBD2 matching 8 bases. The sequence was obtained from a woman between 35 and 50 years old in good health and CMV-seropositive. The CDR3 DNA follows: TGTGCCACCAGCGAGCGGGGGTCCAGCACAGATACGCAGTATTTT. Protein: CATSERGSSTDTQYF. The whole variable domain, filled in from reference TRBV15 and TRBJ2-3, reads DAMVIQNPRYQVTQFGKPVTLSCSQTLNHNVMYWYQQKSSQAPKLLFHYYDKDFNNEADTPDNFQSRRPNTSFCFLDIRSPGLGDTAMYLCATSERGSSTDTQYFGPGTRLTVL.